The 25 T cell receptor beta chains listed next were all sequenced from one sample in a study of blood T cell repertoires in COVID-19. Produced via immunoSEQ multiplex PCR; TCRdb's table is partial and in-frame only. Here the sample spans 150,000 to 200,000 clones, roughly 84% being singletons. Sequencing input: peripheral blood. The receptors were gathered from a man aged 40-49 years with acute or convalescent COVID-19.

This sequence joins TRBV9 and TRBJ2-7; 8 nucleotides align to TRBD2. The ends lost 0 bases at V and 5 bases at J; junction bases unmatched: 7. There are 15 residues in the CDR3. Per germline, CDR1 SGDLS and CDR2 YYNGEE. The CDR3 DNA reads TGTGCCAGCAGCGTAGTTATACGGGGGGGAAACGAGCAGTACTTC. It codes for CASSVVIRGGNEQYF.

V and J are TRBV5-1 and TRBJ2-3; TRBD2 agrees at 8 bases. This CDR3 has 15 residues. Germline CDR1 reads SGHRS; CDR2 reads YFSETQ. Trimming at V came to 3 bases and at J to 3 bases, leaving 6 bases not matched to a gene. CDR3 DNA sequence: TGCGCCAGCAGCTGGGGCGGGGGGCCTACAGATACGCAGTATTTT. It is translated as CASSWGGGPTDTQYF.

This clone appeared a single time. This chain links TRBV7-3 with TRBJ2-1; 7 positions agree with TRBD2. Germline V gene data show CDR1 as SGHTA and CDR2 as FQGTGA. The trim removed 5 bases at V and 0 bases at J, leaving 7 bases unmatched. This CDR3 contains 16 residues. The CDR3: CASSPASGGSYNEQFF. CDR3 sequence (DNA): TGTGCCAGCAGCCCCGCTAGCGGAGGCTCCTACAATGAGCAGTTCTTC. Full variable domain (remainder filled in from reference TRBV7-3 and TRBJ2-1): GAGVSQTPSNKVTEKGKYVELRCDPISGHTALYWYRQSLGQGPEFLIYFQGTGAADDSGLPNDRFFAVRPEGSVSTLKIQRTERGDSAVYLCASSPASGGSYNEQFFGPGTRLTVL.

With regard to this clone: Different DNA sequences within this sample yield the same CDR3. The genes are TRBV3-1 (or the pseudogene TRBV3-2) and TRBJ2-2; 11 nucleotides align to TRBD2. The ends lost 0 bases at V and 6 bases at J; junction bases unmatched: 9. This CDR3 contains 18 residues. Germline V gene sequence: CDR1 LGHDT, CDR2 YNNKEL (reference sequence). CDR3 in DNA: TGTGCCAGCAGCCAAGAAATACTAGCGGGGGATGTTGCCGGGGAGCTGTTTTTT. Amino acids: CASSQEILAGDVAGELFF.

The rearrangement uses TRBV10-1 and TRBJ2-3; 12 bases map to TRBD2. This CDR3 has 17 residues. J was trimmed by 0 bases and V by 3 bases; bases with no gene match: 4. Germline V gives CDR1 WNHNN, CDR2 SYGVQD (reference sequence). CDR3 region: CASSDLAGGLSTDTQYF. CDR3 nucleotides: TGCGCCAGCAGTGATCTAGCGGGGGGGCTTAGCACAGATACGCAGTATTTT.

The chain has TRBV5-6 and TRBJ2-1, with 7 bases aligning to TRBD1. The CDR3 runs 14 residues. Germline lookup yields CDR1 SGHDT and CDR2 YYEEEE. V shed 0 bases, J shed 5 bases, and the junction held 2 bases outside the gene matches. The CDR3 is CASSLGQGNNEQFF. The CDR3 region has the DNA TGTGCCAGCAGCTTGGGACAGGGTAACAATGAGCAGTTCTTC.

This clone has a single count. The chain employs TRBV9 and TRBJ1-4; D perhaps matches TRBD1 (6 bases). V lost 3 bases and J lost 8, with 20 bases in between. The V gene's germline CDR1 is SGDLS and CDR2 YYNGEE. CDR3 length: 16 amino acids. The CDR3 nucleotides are TGTGCCAGCAGCGCGACCACGTCAGGGGCCGGCGAAAAACTGTTTTTT. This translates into CASSATTSGAGEKLFF.

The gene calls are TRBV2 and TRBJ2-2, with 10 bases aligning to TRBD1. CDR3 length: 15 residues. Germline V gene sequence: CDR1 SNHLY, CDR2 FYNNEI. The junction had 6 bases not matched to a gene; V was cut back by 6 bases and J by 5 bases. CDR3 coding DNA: TGTGCCAGCAGCGCACTGGGACAGGGGACCGGGGAGCTGTTTTTT. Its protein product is CASSALGQGTGELFF.

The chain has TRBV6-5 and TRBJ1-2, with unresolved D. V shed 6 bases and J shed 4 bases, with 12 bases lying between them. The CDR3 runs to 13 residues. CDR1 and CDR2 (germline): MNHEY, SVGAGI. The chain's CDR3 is CASSTSNSYGYTF. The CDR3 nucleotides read TGTGCCAGCAGCACGAGTAACTCCTATGGCTACACCTTC.

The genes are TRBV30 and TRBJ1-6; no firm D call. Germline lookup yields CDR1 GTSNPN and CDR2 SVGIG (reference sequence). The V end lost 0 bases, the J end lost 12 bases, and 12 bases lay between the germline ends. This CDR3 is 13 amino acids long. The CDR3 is CAWSVIGSGPLHF. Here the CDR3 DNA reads TGTGCCTGGAGTGTAATTGGGTCGGGACCCCTCCACTTT.

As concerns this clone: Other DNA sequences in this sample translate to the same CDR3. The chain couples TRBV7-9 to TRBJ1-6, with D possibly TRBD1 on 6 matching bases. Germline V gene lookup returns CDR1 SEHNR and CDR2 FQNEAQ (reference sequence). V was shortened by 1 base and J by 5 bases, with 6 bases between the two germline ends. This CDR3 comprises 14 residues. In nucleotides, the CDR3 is TGTGCCAGCAGCTTAGAGGGGGATAATTCACCCCTCCACTTT. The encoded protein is CASSLEGDNSPLHF.

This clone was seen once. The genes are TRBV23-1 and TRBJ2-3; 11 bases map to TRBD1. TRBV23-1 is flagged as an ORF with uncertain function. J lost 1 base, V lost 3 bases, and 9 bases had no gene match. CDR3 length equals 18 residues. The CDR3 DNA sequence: TGCGCCAGCAGTCACCCGGACAGGGGGCAGCCCCGCACAGATACGCAGTATTTT. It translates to CASSHPDRGQPRTDTQYF.

The CDR3 is CASRAGGTTDTQYF. The CDR3 DNA reads TGTGCCAGCAGGGCGGGGGGGACCACAGATACGCAGTATTTT. The rearrangement joins TRBV6-5 to TRBJ2-3, with 9 bases lining up with TRBD2. CDR3 length: 14 amino acids. V shed 6 bases and J 2 bases; nucleotides not matched to a gene: 3. The germline V gene has CDR1 MNHEY and CDR2 SVGAGI.

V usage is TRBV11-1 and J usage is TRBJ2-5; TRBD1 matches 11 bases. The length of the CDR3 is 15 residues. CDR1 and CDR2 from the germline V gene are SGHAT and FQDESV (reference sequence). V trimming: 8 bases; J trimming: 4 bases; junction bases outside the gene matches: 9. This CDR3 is CASSPMGTGGETQYF. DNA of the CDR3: TGTGCCAGCTCCCCGATGGGGACAGGGGGAGAGACCCAGTACTTC.

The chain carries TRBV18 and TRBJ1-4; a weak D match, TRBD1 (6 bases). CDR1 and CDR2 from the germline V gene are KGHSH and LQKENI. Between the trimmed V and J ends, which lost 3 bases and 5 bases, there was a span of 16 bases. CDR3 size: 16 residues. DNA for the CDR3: TGTGCCAGCTCACCGAGTAACGGACAGCTAAATGAAAAACTGTTTTTT. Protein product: CASSPSNGQLNEKLFF. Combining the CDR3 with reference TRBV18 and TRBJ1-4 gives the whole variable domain NAGVMQNPRHLVRRRGQEARLRCSPMKGHSHVYWYRQLPEEGLKFMVYLQKENIIDESGMPKERFSAEFPKEGPSILRIQQVVRGDSAAYFCASSPSNGQLNEKLFFGSGTQLSVL.

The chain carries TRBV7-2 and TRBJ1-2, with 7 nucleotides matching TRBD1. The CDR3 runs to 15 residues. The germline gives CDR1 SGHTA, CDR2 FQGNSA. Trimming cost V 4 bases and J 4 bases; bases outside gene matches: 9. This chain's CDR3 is CASSSRRDSPYGYTF. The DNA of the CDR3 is TGTGCCAGCAGCTCCCGAAGGGACAGCCCCTATGGCTACACCTTC.

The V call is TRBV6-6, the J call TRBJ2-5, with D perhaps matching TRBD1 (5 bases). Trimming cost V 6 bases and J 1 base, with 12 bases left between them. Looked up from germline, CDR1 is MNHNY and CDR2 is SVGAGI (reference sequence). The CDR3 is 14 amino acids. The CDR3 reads CASRTQGSQETQYF. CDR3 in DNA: TGTGCCAGCAGAACCCAGGGCTCCCAAGAGACCCAGTACTTC.

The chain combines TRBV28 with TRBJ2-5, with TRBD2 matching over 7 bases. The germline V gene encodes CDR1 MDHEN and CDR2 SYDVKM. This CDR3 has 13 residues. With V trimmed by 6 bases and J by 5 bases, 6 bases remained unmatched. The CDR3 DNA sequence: TGTGCCAGCAGCTGGACTAGTATCGAGACCCAGTACTTC. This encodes CASSWTSIETQYF.

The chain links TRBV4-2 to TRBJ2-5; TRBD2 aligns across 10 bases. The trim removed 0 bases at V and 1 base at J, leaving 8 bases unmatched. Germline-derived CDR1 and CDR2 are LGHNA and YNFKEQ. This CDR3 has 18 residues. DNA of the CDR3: TGTGCCAGCAGCCAAGACTTTAGGACTAGCGGTTTCCAAGAGACCCAGTACTTC. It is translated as CASSQDFRTSGFQETQYF.

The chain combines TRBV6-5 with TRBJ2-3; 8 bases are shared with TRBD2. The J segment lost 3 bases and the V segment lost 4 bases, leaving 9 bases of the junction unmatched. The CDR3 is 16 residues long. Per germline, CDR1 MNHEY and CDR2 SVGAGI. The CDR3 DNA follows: TGTGCCAGCAGTTCGGGAGGGCCTGGTAGGACAGATACGCAGTATTTT. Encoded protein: CASSSGGPGRTDTQYF.

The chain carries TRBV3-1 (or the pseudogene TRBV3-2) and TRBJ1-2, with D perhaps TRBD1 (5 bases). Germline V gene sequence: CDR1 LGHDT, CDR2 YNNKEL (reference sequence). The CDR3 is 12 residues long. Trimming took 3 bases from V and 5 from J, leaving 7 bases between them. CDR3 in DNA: TGTGCCAGCAGCCAGACAGCGTATGGCTACACCTTC. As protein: CASSQTAYGYTF.

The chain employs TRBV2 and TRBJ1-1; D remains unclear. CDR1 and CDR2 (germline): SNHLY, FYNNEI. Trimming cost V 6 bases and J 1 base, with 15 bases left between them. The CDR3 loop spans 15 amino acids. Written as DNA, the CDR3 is TGTGCCAGCAGCTTCAACCGCGGCCCGAACACTGAAGCTTTCTTT. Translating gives CASSFNRGPNTEAFF.

The CDR3 DNA is TGTGCCTGGAGTGGGGGACAGGGCTATGGCTACACCTTC. It yields the protein CAWSGGQGYGYTF. The chain joins TRBV30 to TRBJ1-2; the match to TRBD1 covers 9 bases. The CDR3 totals 13 residues. CDR1 and CDR2 (germline): GTSNPN, SVGIG (reference sequence). The junction had 1 base not matched to a gene; V was cut back by 1 base and J by 4 bases.

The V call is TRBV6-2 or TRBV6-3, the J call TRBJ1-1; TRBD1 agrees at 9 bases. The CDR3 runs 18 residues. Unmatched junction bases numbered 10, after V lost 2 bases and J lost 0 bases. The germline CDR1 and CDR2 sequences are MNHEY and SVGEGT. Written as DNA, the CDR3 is TGTGCCAGCAGTTACCTGACAGGGGGGGTCAACATGAACACTGAAGCTTTCTTT. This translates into CASSYLTGGVNMNTEAFF.

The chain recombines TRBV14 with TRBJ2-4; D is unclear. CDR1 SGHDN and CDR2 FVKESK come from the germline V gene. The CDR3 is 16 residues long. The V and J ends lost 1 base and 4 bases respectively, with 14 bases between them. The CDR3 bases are TGTGCCAGCAGCCAAGCGAGAGCGCGGTATAAAAACATTCAGTACTTC. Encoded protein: CASSQARARYKNIQYF.